This T cell receptor beta chain came from a study of regulatory T cells in long-lasting Graves disease. Time point given: persistent/refractory GD, antithyroid drugs over 5 years with positive TRAb. With RNA extracted from PBMCs as input, the TCR library was made. Graves' disease diagnosis relied on American Thyroid Association guidelines. The junction had 3 bases not matched to a gene; V was cut back by 1 base and J by 10 bases. CDR3 length: 12 residues. Germline lookup yields CDR1 DFQATT and CDR2 SNEGSKA (reference sequence). Construction of the TCR beta libraries employed iRepertoire HTBI primers in conjunction with Arm-PCR of CDR3 regions. TCRdb fed the multiplex PCR reads into MiXCR, producing one record per CDR3 protein. The sample has fewer than 600,000 distinct CDR3 sequences; less than 25% are singletons.

The clonotype comes from a female donor with Graves disease. This chain uses TRBV20-1 with TRBJ1-4; TRBD1 aligns across 7 bases. The specimen was peripheral blood mononuclear cells (PBMCs), collected when the disease was refractory, from a patient treated with antithyroid drugs. DNA of the CDR3: TGCAGTGCTAGAGCCCAGGGGGGAAAACTGTTTTTT. Residues: CSARAQGGKLFF.